These 24 T cell receptor beta chains were all obtained from the same sample, sequenced in a study of Ad26.COV2.S vaccination and SARS-CoV-2 variants. Treatment of the sample: roughly 18 received Ad26.COV2.S at low or high dose, single or two shots; roughly 5 received placebo; per-sample allocation not given. It was on day 63 after the first vaccine or placebo injection that samples were taken. Sequencing used immunoSEQ multiplex PCR; TCRdb keeps in-frame clones, though not all of them. Among about 350,000 clones, 88% were seen once, and the ten largest hold around 5.8%. This material consisted of peripheral blood, taken in a trial of Ad26.COV2.S vaccine versus placebo. The source of these receptors is a person aged 18-65 years who received the Ad26.COV2.S COVID-19 vaccine or a placebo.

The V gene is TRBV18, the J gene TRBJ1-1; D gene uncertain. The CDR3 runs to 14 residues. Trimming left V 4 bases short and J 2 bases short, with 11 bases between. CDR1 is KGHSH, CDR2 LQKENI, per germline. The CDR3 bases are TGTGCCAGCTCACTTTCTACCCCCAACACTGAAGCTTTCTTT. Translating it yields CASSLSTPNTEAFF.

V usage is TRBV6-1 and J usage is TRBJ1-5; D ambiguous. The CDR3 totals 17 residues. Between the trimmed V and J ends, which lost 3 bases and 0 bases, there was a span of 15 bases. Germline V gene sequence: CDR1 MNHNS, CDR2 SASEGT. CDR3 sequence reads: CASSDEGWGYSNQPQHF. CDR3 nucleotides: TGTGCCAGCAGTGACGAGGGCTGGGGATATAGCAATCAGCCCCAGCATTTT.

The chain couples TRBV5-6 to TRBJ2-7; the D call may be TRBD1 or TRBD2 (7 bases each). Trimming stripped 1 base from V and 3 bases from J, with 17 bases between. Germline loops: CDR1 SGHDT, CDR2 YYEEEE. The CDR3 totals 16 residues. The CDR3 protein is CASSLRITGEGYEQYF. CDR3 sequence (DNA): TGTGCCAGCAGCTTGCGCATTACAGGGGAGGGCTACGAGCAGTACTTC.

The chain uses TRBV5-1 and TRBJ1-2; D gene ambiguous. Germline-derived CDR1 and CDR2 are SGHRS and YFSETQ. The CDR3 sequence is 13 residues long. V shed 7 bases and J shed 6 bases, with 16 bases lying between them. The CDR3: CASQTGPSDGYTF. The CDR3 DNA sequence: TGCGCCAGCCAGACCGGGCCCTCCGATGGCTACACCTTC.

The chain is built from TRBV15 and TRBJ2-7, with TRBD1 as a possible D gene (6 bases). The CDR3 contains 17 residues. Germline CDR1 is LNHNV and CDR2 is YYDKDF (reference sequence). Trimming left V 3 bases short and J 0 bases short, with 18 bases between. The CDR3 DNA is TGTGCCACCAGCAGTGGAGATACCAGGACAGCCTCCTACGAGCAGTACTTC. Its protein product is CATSSGDTRTASYEQYF. The entire variable domain, with the rest obtained from reference TRBV15 and TRBJ2-7, is as follows: DAMVIQNPRYQVTQFGKPVTLSCSQTLNHNVMYWYQQKSSQAPKLLFHYYDKDFNNEADTPDNFQSRRPNTSFCFLDIRSPGLGDTAMYLCATSSGDTRTASYEQYFGPGTRLTVT.

This clone showed up just once. In DNA, the CDR3 is TGTGCCAGCAGCTGGGGGACAGGGGGCAAAAACATTCAGTACTTC. This gives the protein CASSWGTGGKNIQYF. The V gene is TRBV5-6, the J gene TRBJ2-4; 11 bases agree with TRBD1. J was trimmed by 3 bases and V by 3 bases; bases with no gene match: 2. Germline CDR1 SGHDT, CDR2 YYEEEE. The CDR3 is made up of 15 amino acids.

This clone has a single count. The rearrangement joins TRBV5-1 to TRBJ2-5; tentatively, D is TRBD1 (6 bases). The germline V gene has CDR1 SGHRS and CDR2 YFSETQ. V was trimmed by 4 bases and J by 5 bases, leaving 21 bases between them. CDR3 length: 16 residues. The CDR3 spells CASSGLQGTHRETQYF. The CDR3 DNA sequence: TGCGCCAGCAGCGGATTACAGGGAACGCATCGGGAGACCCAGTACTTC. Full variable domain (outside the CDR3, taken from reference TRBV5-1 and TRBJ2-5): KAGVTQTPRYLIKTRGQQVTLSCSPISGHRSVSWYQQTPGQGLQFLFEYFSETQRNKGNFPGRFSGRQFSNSRSEMNVSTLELGDSALYLCASSGLQGTHRETQYFGPGTRLLVL.

CDR3 DNA sequence: TGTGCCACCAGCAGAGGCAGGGATTATAGCAATCAGCCCCAGCATTTT. This sequence encodes CATSRGRDYSNQPQHF. The rearrangement links TRBV15 to TRBJ1-5, with D possibly matching TRBD1 (5 bases). The CDR3 totals 16 residues. The germline gives CDR1 LNHNV, CDR2 YYDKDF (reference sequence). Trimming pared 1 base from V and 0 bases from J, leaving 10 bases between.

The table lists this clone with a count of one. The chain is built from TRBV7-3 and TRBJ2-1; 9 nucleotides match TRBD1. J lost 5 bases, V lost 3 bases, and 5 bases had no gene match. CDR1 is SGHTA and CDR2 is FQGTGA in the germline V gene. This CDR3 contains 15 residues. The CDR3 spells CASSLTGGLDNEQFF. In DNA, the CDR3 is TGTGCCAGCAGCTTGACAGGGGGGCTAGACAATGAGCAGTTCTTC.

V is TRBV9 and J is TRBJ2-2; the match to TRBD2 covers 10 bases. Germline-derived CDR1 and CDR2 are SGDLS and YYNGEE. The V gene end was trimmed by 4 bases and the J gene end by 5 bases; junction bases not matched to a gene: 8. The length of the CDR3 is 16 residues. CDR3 bases: TGTGCCAGCAGCCCTGGTCTAGCGGGAGAAACCGGGGAGCTGTTTTTT. Translating gives CASSPGLAGETGELFF.

V gene TRBV18 combines with J gene TRBJ1-1, with TRBD1 as a possible D gene (5 bases). CDR1 and CDR2 (germline): KGHSH, LQKENI. Trimming pared 4 bases from V and 4 bases from J, leaving 10 bases between. This CDR3 contains 13 residues. In DNA form, the CDR3 reads TGTGCCAGCTCACGCAGGGATGCCACTGAAGCTTTCTTT. It encodes CASSRRDATEAFF.

This clone was seen a handful of times. V and J are TRBV13 and TRBJ2-7; D gene ambiguous. The CDR3 contains 13 residues. Per the germline V gene, CDR1 is PRHDT and CDR2 is FYEKMQ (reference sequence). The germline V and J ends were trimmed by 5 bases and 2 bases, with 10 bases remaining between them. The CDR3 here is CASSLGPTYEQYF. The DNA for the CDR3 is TGTGCCAGCAGCCTCGGACCCACCTACGAGCAGTACTTC.

The chain uses TRBV3-1 (or the pseudogene TRBV3-2) and TRBJ2-7; a possible D gene is TRBD2 (6 bases). The CDR3 contains 16 residues. The germline V and J ends were trimmed by 2 bases and 4 bases, with 18 bases remaining between them. Germline CDR1 reads LGHDT; CDR2 reads YNNKEL (reference sequence). CDR3 region: CASSQRDGAGIYEQYF. As DNA, the CDR3 is TGTGCCAGCAGCCAACGGGACGGGGCGGGAATTTACGAGCAGTACTTC.

This rearrangement joins TRBV7-9 to TRBJ2-7; 7 bases agree with TRBD2. The CDR3 length is 15 residues. In germline, CDR1 is SEHNR, CDR2 FQNEAQ (reference sequence). Trimming took 5 bases from V and 0 from J; bases not matched to a gene: 7. CDR3 in DNA: TGTGCCAGCAGCCCCCAGCGGGACCGCTCCTACGAGCAGTACTTC. It encodes CASSPQRDRSYEQYF.

The V call is TRBV9, the J call TRBJ1-5; a possible D gene is TRBD1 (5 bases). V lost 2 bases to trimming and J lost 7 bases, with 13 bases between them. Germline CDR1 reads SGDLS; CDR2 reads YYNGEE. The CDR3 runs to 14 residues. CDR3 protein: CASSVGDGRQPQHF. The CDR3 coding sequence is TGTGCCAGCAGCGTGGGGGACGGGAGACAGCCCCAGCATTTT.

The gene calls are TRBV7-2 and TRBJ1-1; tentative D call: TRBD1 (5 bases). The germline V gene has CDR1 SGHTA and CDR2 FQGNSA. CDR3 length: 13 residues. The ends were cut back, 3 bases at V and 8 bases at J, with 13 bases in the middle. In nucleotides, the CDR3 is TGTGCCAGCAGCTTCGATCGACAGCAAGAAGCTTTCTTT. Residues: CASSFDRQQEAFF.

The rearrangement joins TRBV12-5 to TRBJ2-7; D is uncertain. This CDR3 has 11 residues. Germline CDR1 and CDR2: LGHNT and FRNRAP. Trimming removed 3 bases at V and 4 bases at J, with 4 bases between. CDR3 region: CASGFGYEQYF. The DNA of the CDR3 is TGTGCTAGTGGTTTCGGGTACGAGCAGTACTTC. The complete variable domain, with remaining parts taken from reference TRBV12-5 and TRBJ2-7, reads DARVTQTPRHKVTEMGQEVTMRCQPILGHNTVFWYRQTMMQGLELLAYFRNRAPLDDSGMPKDRFSAEMPDATLATLKIQPSEPRDSAVYFCASGFGYEQYFGPGTRLTVT.

The V gene is TRBV9, the J gene TRBJ1-6; D possibly corresponds to TRBD1 (5 bases). Between the trimmed V and J ends, which lost 4 bases and 10 bases, there was a span of 18 bases. The CDR3 covers 15 residues. Per the germline V gene, CDR1 is SGDLS and CDR2 is YYNGEE. Here the CDR3 DNA reads TGTGCCAGCAGCTTGGGACTCTCCATACAGTCACCCCTCCACTTT. Translated: CASSLGLSIQSPLHF.

Comments on this clone: A junction end diverges from the germline sequence, so it may reflect a read error. This rearrangement joins TRBV7-2 to TRBJ2-3, with D perhaps being TRBD1 or TRBD2 (6 bases each). CDR3 length equals 17 residues. CDR1 and CDR2 (germline): SGHTA, FQGNSA. The CDR3 reads CASSLEPGALSRDTQYF. In DNA form, the CDR3 reads TGTGCCAGCAGCTTAGAACCGGGGGCTTTGAGCAGAGATACGCAGTATTTT.

This chain joins TRBV3-1 (or the pseudogene TRBV3-2) and TRBJ2-1; 11 bases fit TRBD2. This CDR3 has 13 residues. V trimming: 6 bases; J trimming: 6 bases; junction bases outside the gene matches: 1. Germline V CDR1 and CDR2: LGHDT, YNNKEL (reference sequence). CDR3 sequence: CASRGTSGNEQFF. CDR3 coding DNA: TGTGCCAGCAGGGGGACTAGCGGCAATGAGCAGTTCTTC.

V is TRBV6-2 or TRBV6-3 and J is TRBJ2-7; possibly TRBD2 for D (6 bases). The CDR3 contains 17 residues. V lost 2 bases to trimming and J lost 3 bases, with 20 bases between them. Germline V CDR1 and CDR2: MNHEY, SVGEGT. The CDR3 DNA follows: TGTGCCAGCAGTTACCGGAGCGGGCCTAATCTACGCTACGAGCAGTACTTC. Translation: CASSYRSGPNLRYEQYF.

The chain joins TRBV14 to TRBJ1-1; D is unresolved. Germline lookup yields CDR1 SGHDN and CDR2 FVKESK. This CDR3 has 16 residues. The V end lost 4 bases, the J end lost 4 bases, and 19 bases lay between the germline ends. CDR3 protein: CASSPREKRRGTEAFF. CDR3 bases: TGTGCCAGCAGCCCGCGAGAGAAAAGACGGGGCACTGAAGCTTTCTTT.

The rearrangement joins TRBV30 to TRBJ2-2; 9 nucleotides agree with TRBD2. J lost 1 base, V lost 1 base, and 1 base had no gene match. This CDR3 has 15 residues. CDR1 is GTSNPN, CDR2 SVGIG, per germline (reference sequence). DNA for the CDR3: TGTGCCTGGAGTGGGACTAGCGTGAACACCGGGGAGCTGTTTTTT. It is translated as CAWSGTSVNTGELFF.

In its sample, this clone was seen once. V is TRBV28 and J is TRBJ1-5, with a possible D match to TRBD1 (5 bases). CDR1 and CDR2 (germline): MDHEN, SYDVKM. The CDR3 totals 17 residues. The ends were cut back, 5 bases at V and 3 bases at J, with 20 bases in the middle. The CDR3 DNA reads as TGTGCCAGCAGTCCCCCGCCTGTGGGACGGATCAATCAGCCCCAGCATTTT. Its protein is CASSPPPVGRINQPQHF.